This entry describes one TCR beta chain. This sample stems from a study of blood T cell repertoires in COVID-19. Study-level background: COVID-19 samples from acute and convalescent phases originated in the United States, Italy and Spain.

Participant-reported clinical history was the basis for cohort assignment. The method was immunoSEQ multiplex PCR; TCRdb's version includes in-frame clones alone and lacks a portion of them. This sample has 230,000 or so clones, with about 91% found just once. V dropped 0 bases and J dropped 0; count of bases not matched to a gene: 1. Per germline, CDR1 MNHEY and CDR2 SVGEGT. The CDR3 has 16 residues. The genes are TRBV6-2 or TRBV6-3 and TRBJ2-2; TRBD2 agrees at 7 bases. This receptor was obtained from a woman between 40 and 55 years old with acute COVID-19. Sequenced material: PBMCs or T cells enriched from blood (not recorded which). CDR3 sequence (DNA): TGTGCCAGCAGTTACTCCGGGACTACGAACACCGGGGAGCTGTTTTTT. Translating gives CASSYSGTTNTGELFF.